This T cell receptor (beta chain) originates from a study of blood T cell repertoires in COVID-19. On the study more broadly: The origin of the acute and convalescent COVID-19 samples was the United States, Italy and Spain.

V was clipped by 2 bases and J by 7 bases, with 15 bases between them. This CDR3 contains 16 residues. Germline CDR1 is SEHNR and CDR2 is FQNEAQ (reference sequence). Ages ranged from roughly 18 to 100 years, with residence in approximately 23 US areas. Two consecutive negative NP/OP PCR tests, clearance, or resolved symptoms defined Cohort 3 recovery. As originally analysed: Cell counts per sample came from amplifying reference gene primers. Assay used: immunoSEQ multiplex PCR; TCRdb lists only in-frame clones, some missing. V and J calls and clone size follow that table, whereas D and trimming were derived from the DNA. This sample has around 230,000 clones; 82% occur once, and the top ten carry over 12%.

The material sequenced was PBMCs or T cells enriched from blood (not recorded which). The sequence came from a man between 40 and 49 years old who had recovered from COVID-19. The chain employs TRBV7-9 and TRBJ1-6; the D gene is possibly TRBD1 (6 bases). CDR3 in amino acids: CASSLRGEQGNSPLHF. The CDR3 nucleotides read TGTGCCAGCAGCTTAAGAGGAGAACAGGGCAATTCACCCCTCCACTTT. Full variable domain (remainder filled in from reference TRBV7-9 and TRBJ1-6): DTGVSQNPRHKITKRGQNVTFRCDPISEHNRLYWYRQTLGQGPEFLTYFQNEAQLEKSRLLSDRFSAERPKGSFSTLEIQRTEQGDSAMYLCASSLRGEQGNSPLHFGNGTRLTVT.